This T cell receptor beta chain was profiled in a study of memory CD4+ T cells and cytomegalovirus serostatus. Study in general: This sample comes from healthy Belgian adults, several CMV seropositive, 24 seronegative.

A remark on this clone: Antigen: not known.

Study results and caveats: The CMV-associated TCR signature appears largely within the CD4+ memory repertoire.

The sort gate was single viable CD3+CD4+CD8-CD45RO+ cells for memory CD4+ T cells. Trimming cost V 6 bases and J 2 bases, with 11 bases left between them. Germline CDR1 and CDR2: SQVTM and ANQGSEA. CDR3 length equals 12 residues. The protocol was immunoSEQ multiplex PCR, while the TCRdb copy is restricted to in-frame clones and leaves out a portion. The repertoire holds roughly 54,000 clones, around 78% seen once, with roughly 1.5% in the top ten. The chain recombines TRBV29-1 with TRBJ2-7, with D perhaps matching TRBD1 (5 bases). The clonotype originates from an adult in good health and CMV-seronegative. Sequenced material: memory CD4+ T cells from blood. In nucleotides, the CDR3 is TGCAGCGTCACAGGTCCGACCTACGAGCAGTACTTC. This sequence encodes CSVTGPTYEQYF.